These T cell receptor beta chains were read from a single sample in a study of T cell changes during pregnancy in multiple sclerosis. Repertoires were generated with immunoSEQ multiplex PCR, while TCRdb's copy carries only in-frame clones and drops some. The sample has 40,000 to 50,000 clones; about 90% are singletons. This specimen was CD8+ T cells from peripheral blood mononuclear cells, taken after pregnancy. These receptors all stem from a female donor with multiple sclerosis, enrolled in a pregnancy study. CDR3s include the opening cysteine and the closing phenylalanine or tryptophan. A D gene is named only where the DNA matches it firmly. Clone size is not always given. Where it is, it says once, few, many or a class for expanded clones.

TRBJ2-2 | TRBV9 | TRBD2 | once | TGTGCCAGCAGCGTATCCTCTAGCGGGTGGTACTACCTGAACACCGGGGAGCTGTTTTTT | CASSVSSSGWYYLNTGELFF
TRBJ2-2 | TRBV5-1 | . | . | TGCGCCAGCAGCGCACCCGGGGTAACGAACACCGGGGAGCTGTTTTTT | CASSAPGVTNTGELFF
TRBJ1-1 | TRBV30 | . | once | TGTGCCTGGAGTGTTACAGGTGAAACTGAAGCTTTCTTT | CAWSVTGETEAFF
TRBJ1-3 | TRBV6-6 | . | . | TGTGCCAGCAGTTACTTGGACACGCACTCTGGAAACACCATATATTTT | CASSYLDTHSGNTIYF
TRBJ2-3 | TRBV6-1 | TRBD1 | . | TGTGCCAGCAGCGAAGGGACAGGGGAAGCAGATACGCAGTATTTT | CASSEGTGEADTQYF
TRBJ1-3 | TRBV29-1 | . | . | TGCAGCGTTGGTGGCAGCTCTGGAAACACCATATATTTT | CSVGGSSGNTIYF
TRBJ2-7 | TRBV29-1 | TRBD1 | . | TGCAGCGTCAGACAGGGGAGGGAGCAGTACTTC | CSVRQGREQYF
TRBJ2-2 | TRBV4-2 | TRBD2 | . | TGTGCCAGCAGCCCGGAGACTAGCGAGTATCGGGAGCTGTTTTTT | CASSPETSEYRELFF
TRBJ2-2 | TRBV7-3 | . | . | TGTGCCAGCAGCTTCGGGGGGCCCACCGGGGAGCTGTTTTTT | CASSFGGPTGELFF
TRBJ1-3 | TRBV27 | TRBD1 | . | TGTGCCAGCAGTGCGGGGACAGGGGCCTTCTCTGGAAACACCATATATTTT | CASSAGTGAFSGNTIYF
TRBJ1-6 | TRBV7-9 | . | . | TGTGCCAGCAGCTTAGGTGCAGGGGCTGATTCACCCCTCCACTTT | CASSLGAGADSPLHF
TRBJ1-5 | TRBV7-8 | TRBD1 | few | TGTGCCAGCAGCTTGACAGGGTTTGTTCAGCCCCAGCATTTT | CASSLTGFVQPQHF
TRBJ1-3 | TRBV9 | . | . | TGTGCCAGCAGCCCGACGGGGGATGGAAACACCATATATTTT | CASSPTGDGNTIYF
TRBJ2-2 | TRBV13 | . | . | TGTGCCAGCAGCTTGGGGGGCACCGGGGAGCTGTTTTTT | CASSLGGTGELFF
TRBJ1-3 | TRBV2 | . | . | TGTGCCAGCACCGGGGGGCCAAGCTCTGGAAACACCATATATTTT | CASTGGPSSGNTIYF
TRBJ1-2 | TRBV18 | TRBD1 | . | TGTGCCAGCTCGCCGGGACAGGCCGTGGAGGGCTACACCTTC | CASSPGQAVEGYTF
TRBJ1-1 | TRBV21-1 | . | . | TGTGCCAGCAGCAAAGGCCTCGGGGCTTTCTTT | CASSKGLGAFF
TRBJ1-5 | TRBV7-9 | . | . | TGTGCCAGCAGCTTCGACAGCCTCAATCAGCCCCAGCATTTT | CASSFDSLNQPQHF
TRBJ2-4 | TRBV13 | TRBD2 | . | TGTGCCAGCAGCGATACCGGGACTAGCGGGGGGGGATTCGGCAAAAACATTCAGTACTTC | CASSDTGTSGGGFGKNIQYF
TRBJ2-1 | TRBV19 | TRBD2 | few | TGTGCCAGTAGTATTACTAGCGCCTACAATGAGCAGTTCTTC | CASSITSAYNEQFF
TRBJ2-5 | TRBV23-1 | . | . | TGCGCCAGCAGTCAGGGTGTGGGCTGCAAAGAGACCCAGTACTTC | CASSQGVGCKETQYF
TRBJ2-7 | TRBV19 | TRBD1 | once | TGTGCCAGTAGTCCCGGGACAGTGGCCTACGAGCAGTACTTC | CASSPGTVAYEQYF
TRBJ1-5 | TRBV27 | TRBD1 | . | TGTGCCAGCACCCGGACAGGGTTTGGCAATCAGCCCCAGCATTTT | CASTRTGFGNQPQHF
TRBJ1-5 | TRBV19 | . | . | TGTGCCAGTAGACATCCCGGCAGGGCGATGCAGCCCCAGCATTTT | CASRHPGRAMQPQHF
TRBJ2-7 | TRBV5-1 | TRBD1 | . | TGCGCCAGCAGCTTTGTGGACAGGGGAGGCGACGAGCAGTACTTC | CASSFVDRGGDEQYF
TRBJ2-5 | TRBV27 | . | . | TGTGCCAGCAGTTTTAGGACAACCCGGGGGGCAGAGACCCAGTACTTC | CASSFRTTRGAETQYF
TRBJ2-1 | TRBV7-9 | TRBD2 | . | TGTGCCAGCAGCTTAGCTGCTAGCGGGGGTTACAATGAGCAGTTCTTC | CASSLAASGGYNEQFF
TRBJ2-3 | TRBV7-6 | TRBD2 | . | TGTGCCAGCAGCATTAGCGGGGGGGGCACAGATACGCAGTATTTT | CASSISGGGTDTQYF
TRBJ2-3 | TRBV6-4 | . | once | TGTGCCAGCAGTGAGTCCCCTTCGGAGGCAGATACGCAGTATTTT | CASSESPSEADTQYF
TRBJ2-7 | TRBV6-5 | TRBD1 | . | TGTGCCAGCAGTTACGGGGACAGGTCCTACGAGCAGTACTTC | CASSYGDRSYEQYF
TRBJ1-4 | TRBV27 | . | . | TGTGCCAGCAGCCGCGCGGGTGCAACTAATGAAAAACTGTTTTTT | CASSRAGATNEKLFF
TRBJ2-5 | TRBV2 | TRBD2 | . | TGTGCCAGCAAACTAGCGGGGGGAGGAGAGACCCAGTACTTC | CASKLAGGGETQYF
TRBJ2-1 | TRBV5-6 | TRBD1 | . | TGTGCCAGCAGCTGGGGGACAGGGAATGAGCAGTTCTTC | CASSWGTGNEQFF
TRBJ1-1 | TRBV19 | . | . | TGTGCCAGTAGTCCGAGGACAGTAAACACTGAAGCTTTCTTT | CASSPRTVNTEAFF
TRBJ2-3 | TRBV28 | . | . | TGTGCCAGCAGGTCTGTCATGTGGACTAACAGACTAGATACGCAGTATTTT | CASRSVMWTNRLDTQYF
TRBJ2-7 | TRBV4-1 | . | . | TGCGCCAGCAGCCCCTCAGACTTGTCCGTCTACGAGCAGTACTTC | CASSPSDLSVYEQYF
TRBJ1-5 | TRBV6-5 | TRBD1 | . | TGTGCCAGCAGTCTACAGGGGAATCAGCCCCAGCATTTT | CASSLQGNQPQHF
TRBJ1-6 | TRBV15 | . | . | TGTGCCACCAGCAGAGGGGCCGCGAGCTCCTATAATTCACCCCTCCACTTT | CATSRGAASSYNSPLHF
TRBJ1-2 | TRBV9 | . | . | TGTGCCAGCAGCGTAGATAGACAATTCTTTGGCTACACCTTC | CASSVDRQFFGYTF
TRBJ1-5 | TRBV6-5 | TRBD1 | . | TGTGCCAGCAGTTCGACAGGGGGGGTTGAGCCCCAGCATTTT | CASSSTGGVEPQHF
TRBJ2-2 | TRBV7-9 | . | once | TGTGCCAGCAGCAGCCCCCCCGGGTCCCTAATAAACACCGGGGAGCTGTTTTTT | CASSSPPGSLINTGELFF
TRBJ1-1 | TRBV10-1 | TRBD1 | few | TGCGCCAGCAGTCAGGGGGACACTGAAGCTTTCTTT | CASSQGDTEAFF
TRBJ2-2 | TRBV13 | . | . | TGTGCCAGCAGCCTGGGCCAGGGGACCGGGGAGCTGTTTTTT | CASSLGQGTGELFF
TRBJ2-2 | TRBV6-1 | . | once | TGTGCCAGCAGTGACCAGACAGCCCAAGCGAACACCGGGGAGCTGTTTTTT | CASSDQTAQANTGELFF
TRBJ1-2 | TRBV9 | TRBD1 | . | TGTGCCAGCAGCGAGTCAGGGGGCGATGGCTACACCTTC | CASSESGGDGYTF
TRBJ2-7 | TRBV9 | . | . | TGTGCCAGCAGCGCCCTACCGGGGTTCGCCTACGAGCAGTACTTC | CASSALPGFAYEQYF
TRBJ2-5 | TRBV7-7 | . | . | TGTGCTAGCAGCTTCGACGGCGGGGAGACCCAGTACTTC | CASSFDGGETQYF